Listed below are T cell receptor beta chains from one sample, sequenced in a study of regulatory T cells in long-lasting Graves disease. Using its own MiXCR run on the multiplex PCR reads, TCRdb lists one record per CDR3 protein. The table includes a few hundred thousand distinct CDR3 sequences, 20% to 25% detected once. This specimen consisted of peripheral blood mononuclear cells (PBMCs), obtained when the disease was refractory, from a patient treated with antithyroid drugs. Every receptor here comes from a female donor with Graves disease. Both conserved end residues are trimmed from each CDR3. Each record gives: CDR3 protein, V gene, J gene.

CDR3aa: ASSRLAGGAYEQY; v_gene: TRBV13; j_gene: TRBJ2-7
CDR3aa: ASSYYKQGAFDEQY; v_gene: TRBV6-5; j_gene: TRBJ2-7
CDR3aa: ASSGRTSGEETQY; v_gene: TRBV6-1; j_gene: TRBJ2-5
CDR3aa: ASSLGTGWGGYT; v_gene: TRBV28; j_gene: TRBJ1-2
CDR3aa: ASSSGVNYGYT; v_gene: TRBV28; j_gene: TRBJ1-2
CDR3aa: ASSGTYSNQPQH; v_gene: TRBV7-2; j_gene: TRBJ1-5
CDR3aa: ATSDPSSNVYGYT; v_gene: TRBV24-1; j_gene: TRBJ1-2
CDR3aa: ASSFWDSEAF; v_gene: TRBV5-4; j_gene: TRBJ1-1
CDR3aa: ASSIAREASGRPYEQY; v_gene: TRBV19; j_gene: TRBJ2-7
CDR3aa: SAREQGAGTEAF; v_gene: TRBV20-1; j_gene: TRBJ1-1
CDR3aa: ASSQVHGTGPT; v_gene: TRBV3-1; j_gene: TRBJ1-2
CDR3aa: ASSESGQTNEKLF; v_gene: TRBV2; j_gene: TRBJ1-4
CDR3aa: ASSQVSREGYGYT; v_gene: TRBV4-1; j_gene: TRBJ1-2
CDR3aa: SVEGVVSGRSYEQY; v_gene: TRBV29-1; j_gene: TRBJ2-7
CDR3aa: ATSARSQWQPQH; v_gene: TRBV15; j_gene: TRBJ1-5
CDR3aa: ASSDRAGTEAF; v_gene: TRBV6-2/TRBV6-3; j_gene: TRBJ1-1
CDR3aa: ASSRKTVGGNTEAF; v_gene: TRBV19; j_gene: TRBJ1-1
CDR3aa: ASSSPGGAF; v_gene: TRBV12-3/TRBV12-4; j_gene: TRBJ1-1
CDR3aa: ASSLGGQENQPQH; v_gene: TRBV7-9; j_gene: TRBJ1-5
CDR3aa: ASSLVWRSGDTGELF; v_gene: TRBV7-2; j_gene: TRBJ2-2
CDR3aa: ATTRTEYSNQPQH; v_gene: TRBV19; j_gene: TRBJ1-5
CDR3aa: AWSLKGQVKNQPQH; v_gene: TRBV30; j_gene: TRBJ1-5
CDR3aa: ASSYKPGQLLSPLH; v_gene: TRBV11-2; j_gene: TRBJ1-6
CDR3aa: ASSLATAPETQY; v_gene: TRBV7-2; j_gene: TRBJ2-5
CDR3aa: ASSPESSGIGYEQY; v_gene: TRBV4-1; j_gene: TRBJ2-7
CDR3aa: ASNGDGLEAF; v_gene: TRBV19; j_gene: TRBJ1-1
CDR3aa: ASREGTEQETQY; v_gene: TRBV7-2; j_gene: TRBJ2-5
CDR3aa: ASSIAGHQSRGTEAF; v_gene: TRBV5-1; j_gene: TRBJ1-1
CDR3aa: ASSTGISGYT; v_gene: TRBV2; j_gene: TRBJ1-2
CDR3aa: ASSLGTGGVDGYT; v_gene: TRBV28; j_gene: TRBJ1-2
CDR3aa: AILRALIIRGFDEQY; v_gene: TRBV10-3; j_gene: TRBJ2-7
CDR3aa: ATSSGANSYEQY; v_gene: TRBV24-1; j_gene: TRBJ2-7
CDR3aa: ASSPWDTAYEQY; v_gene: TRBV28; j_gene: TRBJ2-7
CDR3aa: ASSSGPIYGYT; v_gene: TRBV5-1; j_gene: TRBJ1-2
CDR3aa: ASSQQGGGTEAF; v_gene: TRBV2; j_gene: TRBJ1-1
CDR3aa: ASSSDVAAKNIQY; v_gene: TRBV11-1; j_gene: TRBJ2-4
CDR3aa: SARDLRIGNQPQH; v_gene: TRBV20-1; j_gene: TRBJ1-5
CDR3aa: ASSLTNLLPQETQY; v_gene: TRBV7-2; j_gene: TRBJ2-5
CDR3aa: ASSPGRRIANYGYT; v_gene: TRBV12-3/TRBV12-4; j_gene: TRBJ1-2
CDR3aa: SASEGIEAF; v_gene: TRBV29-1; j_gene: TRBJ1-1
CDR3aa: ATSTGNSGANVLT; v_gene: TRBV15; j_gene: TRBJ2-6
CDR3aa: ASFRLYEQY; v_gene: TRBV6-1; j_gene: TRBJ2-7
CDR3aa: SASLAGAAKNIQY; v_gene: TRBV20-1; j_gene: TRBJ2-4
CDR3aa: ASSQTGDSETQY; v_gene: TRBV7-2; j_gene: TRBJ2-5
CDR3aa: ASSFGADTYEQY; v_gene: TRBV5-1; j_gene: TRBJ2-7
CDR3aa: ASSLEWVGITGELF; v_gene: TRBV7-7; j_gene: TRBJ2-2
CDR3aa: ASSGRFLAKNIQY; v_gene: TRBV6-1; j_gene: TRBJ2-4
CDR3aa: ASSVGGRGEETQY; v_gene: TRBV9; j_gene: TRBJ2-5
CDR3aa: ASSPGLGLH; v_gene: TRBV6-1; j_gene: TRBJ1-6